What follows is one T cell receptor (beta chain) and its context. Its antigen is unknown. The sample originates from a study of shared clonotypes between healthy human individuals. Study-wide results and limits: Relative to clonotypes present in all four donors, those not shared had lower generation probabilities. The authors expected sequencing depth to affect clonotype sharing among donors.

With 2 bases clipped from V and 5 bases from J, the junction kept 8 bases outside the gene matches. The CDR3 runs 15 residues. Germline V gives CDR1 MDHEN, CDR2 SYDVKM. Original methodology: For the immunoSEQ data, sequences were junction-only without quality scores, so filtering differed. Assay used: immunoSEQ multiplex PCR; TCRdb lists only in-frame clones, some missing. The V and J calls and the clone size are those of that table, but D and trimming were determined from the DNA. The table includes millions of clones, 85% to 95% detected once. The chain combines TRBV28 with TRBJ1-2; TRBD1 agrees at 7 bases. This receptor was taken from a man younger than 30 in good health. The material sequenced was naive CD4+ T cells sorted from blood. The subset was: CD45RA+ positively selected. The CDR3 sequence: CASSLADRRRYGYTF. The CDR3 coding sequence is TGTGCCAGCAGTTTAGCGGACAGGCGCCGATATGGCTACACCTTC.